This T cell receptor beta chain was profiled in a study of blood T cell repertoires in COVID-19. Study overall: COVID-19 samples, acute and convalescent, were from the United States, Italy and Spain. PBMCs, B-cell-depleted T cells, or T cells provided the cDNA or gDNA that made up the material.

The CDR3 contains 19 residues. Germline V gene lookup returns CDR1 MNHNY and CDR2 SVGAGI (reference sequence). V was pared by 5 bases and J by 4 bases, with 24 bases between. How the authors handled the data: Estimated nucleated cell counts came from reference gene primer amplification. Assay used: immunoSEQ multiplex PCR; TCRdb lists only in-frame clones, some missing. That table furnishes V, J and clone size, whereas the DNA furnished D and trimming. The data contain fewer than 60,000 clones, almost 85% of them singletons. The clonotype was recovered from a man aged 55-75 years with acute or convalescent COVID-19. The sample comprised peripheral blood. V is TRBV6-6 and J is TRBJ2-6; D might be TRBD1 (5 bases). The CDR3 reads CASSPVQGLRTLGANVLTF. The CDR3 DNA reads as TGTGCCAGCAGTCCCGTGCAGGGCCTAAGAACTCTGGGGGCCAACGTCCTGACTTTC.